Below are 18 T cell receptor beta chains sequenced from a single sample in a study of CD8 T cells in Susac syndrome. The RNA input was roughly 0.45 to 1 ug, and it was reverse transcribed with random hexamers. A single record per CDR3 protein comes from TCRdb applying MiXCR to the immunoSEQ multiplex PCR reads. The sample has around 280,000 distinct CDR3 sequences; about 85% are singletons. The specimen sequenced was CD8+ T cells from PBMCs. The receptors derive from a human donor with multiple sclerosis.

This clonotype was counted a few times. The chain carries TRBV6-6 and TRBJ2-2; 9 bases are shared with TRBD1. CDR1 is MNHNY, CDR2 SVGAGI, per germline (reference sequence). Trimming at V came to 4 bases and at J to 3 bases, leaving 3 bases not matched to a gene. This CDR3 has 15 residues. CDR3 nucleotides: TGTGCCAGCAGTTCCTGGACAGGGGACACCGGGGAGCTGTTTTTT. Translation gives CASSSWTGDTGELFF.

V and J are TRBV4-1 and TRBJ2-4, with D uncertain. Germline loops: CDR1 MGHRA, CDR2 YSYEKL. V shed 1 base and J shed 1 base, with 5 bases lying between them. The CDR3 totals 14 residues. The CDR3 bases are TGCGCCAGCAGCCAAGCCAGGGCCAAAAACATTCAGTACTTC. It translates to CASSQARAKNIQYF.

CDR3 region: CASSVQGVSNQPQHF. The DNA of the CDR3 is TGTGCCAGCAGTGTTCAGGGTGTGAGCAATCAGCCCCAGCATTTT. This sequence joins TRBV2 and TRBJ1-5, with D possibly TRBD1 on 5 matching bases. Germline V gene lookup returns CDR1 SNHLY and CDR2 FYNNEI. This CDR3 contains 15 residues. The germline V and J ends were trimmed by 4 bases and 1 base, with 11 bases remaining between them.

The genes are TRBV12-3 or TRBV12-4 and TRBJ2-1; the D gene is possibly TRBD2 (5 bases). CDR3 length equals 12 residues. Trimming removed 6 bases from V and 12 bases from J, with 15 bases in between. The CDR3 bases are TGTGCCAGCAGCTTGGGAGCGCGGAGGCAGTTCTTC. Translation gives CASSLGARRQFF.

CDR3 DNA: TGTGCCAGCAGACCCCTCAGGGCAGTCTATGGCTACACCTTC. It yields the protein CASRPLRAVYGYTF. This rearrangement joins TRBV27 to TRBJ1-2, with TRBD1 as a possible D gene (5 bases). Trimming removed 6 bases at V and 4 bases at J, with 15 bases between. The length of the CDR3 is 14 residues. CDR1 and CDR2 from the germline V gene are MNHEY and SMNVEV (reference sequence).

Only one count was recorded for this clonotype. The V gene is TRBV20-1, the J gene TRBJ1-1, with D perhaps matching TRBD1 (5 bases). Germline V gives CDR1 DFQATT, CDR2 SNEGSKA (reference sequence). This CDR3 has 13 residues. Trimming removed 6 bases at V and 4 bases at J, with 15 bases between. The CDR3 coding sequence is TGCAGTGCCCGCCCGGAAGGGGCCACTGAAGCTTTCTTT. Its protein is CSARPEGATEAFF.

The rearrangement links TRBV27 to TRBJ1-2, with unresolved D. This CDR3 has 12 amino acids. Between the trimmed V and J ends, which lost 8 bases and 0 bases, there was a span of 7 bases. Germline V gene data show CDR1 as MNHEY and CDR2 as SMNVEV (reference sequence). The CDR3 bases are TGTGCCAGCCGCGGGTCTAACTATGGCTACACCTTC. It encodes CASRGSNYGYTF.

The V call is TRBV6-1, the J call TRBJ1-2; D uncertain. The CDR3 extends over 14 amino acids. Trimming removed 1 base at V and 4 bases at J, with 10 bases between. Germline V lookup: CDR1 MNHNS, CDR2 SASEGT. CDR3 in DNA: TGTGCCAGCAGTGAAGGGCCCTACCCCTATGGCTACACCTTC. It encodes CASSEGPYPYGYTF.

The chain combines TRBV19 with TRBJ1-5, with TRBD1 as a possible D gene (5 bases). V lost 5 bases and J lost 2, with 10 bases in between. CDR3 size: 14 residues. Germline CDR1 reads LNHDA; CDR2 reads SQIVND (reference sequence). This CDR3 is CASSPLTGNQPQHF. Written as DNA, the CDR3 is TGTGCCAGTAGTCCCCTGACAGGCAATCAGCCCCAGCATTTT.

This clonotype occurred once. CDR3 sequence (DNA): TGTGCCAGTATGCCCCGGGCCGGGGGAAATCAGCCCCAGCATTTT. Protein product: CASMPRAGGNQPQHF. The chain links TRBV19 to TRBJ1-5; D is possibly TRBD1 (5 bases). The length of the CDR3 is 15 residues. V was pared by 7 bases and J by 4 bases, with 17 bases between. In germline, CDR1 is LNHDA, CDR2 SQIVND (reference sequence).

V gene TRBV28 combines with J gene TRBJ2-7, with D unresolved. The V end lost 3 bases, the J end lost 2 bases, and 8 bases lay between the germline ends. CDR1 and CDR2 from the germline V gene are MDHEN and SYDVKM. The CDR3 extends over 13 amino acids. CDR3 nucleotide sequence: TGTGCCAGCAGTTTTGGTACTCCCTACGAGCAGTACTTC. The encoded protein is CASSFGTPYEQYF.

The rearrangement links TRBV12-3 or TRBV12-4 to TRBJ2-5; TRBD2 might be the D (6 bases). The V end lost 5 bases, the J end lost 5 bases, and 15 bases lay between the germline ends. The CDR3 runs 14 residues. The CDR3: CASSGSGGRETQYF. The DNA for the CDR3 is TGTGCCAGCAGTGGTAGCGGAGGGAGGGAGACCCAGTACTTC.

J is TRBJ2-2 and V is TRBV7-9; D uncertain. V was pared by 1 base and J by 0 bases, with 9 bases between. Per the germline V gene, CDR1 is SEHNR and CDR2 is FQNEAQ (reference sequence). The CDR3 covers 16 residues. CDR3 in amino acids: CASSLGRIANTGELFF. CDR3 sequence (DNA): TGTGCCAGCAGCTTAGGTCGGATCGCGAACACCGGGGAGCTGTTTTTT.

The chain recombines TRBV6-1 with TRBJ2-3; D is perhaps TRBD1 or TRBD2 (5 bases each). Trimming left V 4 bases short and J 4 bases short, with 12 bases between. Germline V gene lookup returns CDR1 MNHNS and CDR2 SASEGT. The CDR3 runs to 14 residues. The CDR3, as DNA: TGTGCCAGCAGTGGTCGGGGACCTTCAGATACGCAGTATTTT. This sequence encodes CASSGRGPSDTQYF.

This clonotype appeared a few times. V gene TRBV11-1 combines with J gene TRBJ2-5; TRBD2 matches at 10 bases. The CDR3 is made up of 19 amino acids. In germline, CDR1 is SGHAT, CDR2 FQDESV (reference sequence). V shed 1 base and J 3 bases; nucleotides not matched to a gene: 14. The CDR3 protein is CASSLVKLSGRFLEETQYF. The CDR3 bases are TGTGCCAGCAGCTTAGTAAAACTTAGCGGGAGGTTTTTGGAAGAGACCCAGTACTTC.

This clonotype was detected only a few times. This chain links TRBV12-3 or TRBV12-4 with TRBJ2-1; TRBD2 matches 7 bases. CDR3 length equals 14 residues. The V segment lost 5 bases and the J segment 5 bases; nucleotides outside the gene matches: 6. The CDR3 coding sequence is TGTGCCAGCAGTCCGCTTCTAGCGGACAATGAGCAGTTCTTC. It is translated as CASSPLLADNEQFF.

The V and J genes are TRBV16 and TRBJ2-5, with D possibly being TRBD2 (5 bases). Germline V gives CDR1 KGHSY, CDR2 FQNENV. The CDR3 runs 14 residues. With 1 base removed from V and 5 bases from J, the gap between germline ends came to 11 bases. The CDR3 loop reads CASSQLKRRETQYF. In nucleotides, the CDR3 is TGTGCCAGCAGCCAATTGAAGAGGAGGGAGACCCAGTACTTC.

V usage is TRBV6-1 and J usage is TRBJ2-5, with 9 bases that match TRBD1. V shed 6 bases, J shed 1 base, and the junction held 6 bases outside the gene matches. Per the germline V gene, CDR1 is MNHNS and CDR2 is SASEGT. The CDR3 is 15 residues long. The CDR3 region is CASSKNRGPQETQYF. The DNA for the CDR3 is TGTGCCAGCAGCAAAAACAGGGGGCCCCAAGAGACCCAGTACTTC.